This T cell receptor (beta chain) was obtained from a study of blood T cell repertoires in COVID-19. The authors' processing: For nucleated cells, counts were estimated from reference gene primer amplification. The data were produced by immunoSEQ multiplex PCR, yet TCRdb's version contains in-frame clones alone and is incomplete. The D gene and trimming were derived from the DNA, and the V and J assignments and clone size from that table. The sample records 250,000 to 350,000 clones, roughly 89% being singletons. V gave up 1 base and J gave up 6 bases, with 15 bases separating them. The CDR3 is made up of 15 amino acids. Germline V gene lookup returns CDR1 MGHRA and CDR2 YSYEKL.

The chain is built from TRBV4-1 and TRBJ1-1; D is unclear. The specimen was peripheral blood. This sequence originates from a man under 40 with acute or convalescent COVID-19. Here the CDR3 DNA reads TGCGCCAGCAGCCAAGTTACTACCAGCCCCGCTGAAGCTTTCTTT. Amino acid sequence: CASSQVTTSPAEAFF.